The 2 T cell receptor beta chains in this list originate from one sample, sequenced in a study of beta chain features in type 1 diabetes. Expressed TCRB transcripts were sequenced because the isolated RNA had all been reverse transcribed beforehand. TCRdb's copy holds only in-frame clones and misses some; the assay was immunoSEQ multiplex PCR. The sample yields 350,000 to 450,000 clones, roughly 14% seen once. Sequencing was carried out using naive CD4+ T cells from blood. The source is a man aged 30 to 45 in good health.

This clone occurred a few times. The same CDR3 also results from other DNA sequences found in this sample. The chain combines TRBV7-9 with TRBJ1-1; no reliable D call. The V gene's germline CDR1 is SEHNR and CDR2 FQNEAQ (reference sequence). Trimming took 3 bases from V and 1 from J, leaving 3 bases between them. The CDR3 runs to 12 residues. The CDR3 region is CASSFRNTEAFF. The CDR3 DNA follows: TGTGCCAGCAGCTTTCGGAACACTGAAGCTTTCTTT. The full variable domain, with the rest looked up from reference TRBV7-9 and TRBJ1-1, is DTGVSQNPRHKITKRGQNVTFRCDPISEHNRLYWYRQTLGQGPEFLTYFQNEAQLEKSRLLSDRFSAERPKGSFSTLEIQRTEQGDSAMYLCASSFRNTEAFFGQGTRLTVV.

The CDR3, as DNA: TGTGCCAGCAGTCCTACAGGGGGTGTTATCTCCGGGGAGCTGTTTTTT. Encoded protein: CASSPTGGVISGELFF. V is TRBV7-9 and J is TRBJ2-2; 8 bases fit TRBD1. With V trimmed by 6 bases and J by 6 bases, 12 bases remained unmatched. The CDR3 sequence is 16 residues long. Per the germline V gene, CDR1 is SEHNR and CDR2 is FQNEAQ (reference sequence).